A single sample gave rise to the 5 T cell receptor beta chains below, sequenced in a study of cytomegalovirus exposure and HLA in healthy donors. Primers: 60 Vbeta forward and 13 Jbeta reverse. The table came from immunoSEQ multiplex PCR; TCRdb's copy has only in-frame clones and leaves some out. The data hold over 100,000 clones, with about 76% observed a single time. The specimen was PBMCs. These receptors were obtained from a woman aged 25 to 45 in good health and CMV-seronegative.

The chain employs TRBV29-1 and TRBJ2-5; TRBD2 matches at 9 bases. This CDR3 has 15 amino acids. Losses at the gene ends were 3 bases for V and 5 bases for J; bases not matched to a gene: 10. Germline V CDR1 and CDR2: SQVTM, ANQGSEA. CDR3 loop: CSVDSLASGIETQYF. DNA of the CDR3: TGCAGCGTTGATAGTTTGGCTAGCGGGATTGAGACCCAGTACTTC.

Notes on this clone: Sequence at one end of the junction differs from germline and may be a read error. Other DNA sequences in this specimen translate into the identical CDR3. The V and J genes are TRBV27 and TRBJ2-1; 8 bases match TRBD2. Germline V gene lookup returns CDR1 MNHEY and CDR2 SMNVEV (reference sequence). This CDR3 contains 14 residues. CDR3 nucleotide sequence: TGTGCTAGCAGTTTAGCGGGATTCTTCAATGAGCAGTTCTTC. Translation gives CASSLAGFFNEQFF.

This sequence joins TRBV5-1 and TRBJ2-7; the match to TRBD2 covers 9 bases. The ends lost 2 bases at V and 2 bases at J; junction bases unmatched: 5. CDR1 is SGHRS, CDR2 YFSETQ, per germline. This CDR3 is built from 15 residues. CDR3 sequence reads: CASSFASGTTYEQYF. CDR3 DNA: TGCGCCAGCAGCTTCGCTAGCGGGACTACCTACGAGCAGTACTTC.

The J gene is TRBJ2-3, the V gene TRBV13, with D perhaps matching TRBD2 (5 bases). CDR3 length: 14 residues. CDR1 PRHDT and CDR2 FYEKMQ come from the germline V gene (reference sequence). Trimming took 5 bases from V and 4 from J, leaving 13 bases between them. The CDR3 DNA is TGTGCCAGCAGCGGGAGAACTGGCGCAGATACGCAGTATTTT. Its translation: CASSGRTGADTQYF.

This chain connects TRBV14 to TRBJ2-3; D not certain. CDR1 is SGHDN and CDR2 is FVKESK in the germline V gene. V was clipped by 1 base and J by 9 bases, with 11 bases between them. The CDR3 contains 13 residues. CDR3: CASSQVGVKTQYF. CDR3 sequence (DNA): TGTGCCAGCAGCCAAGTTGGAGTGAAAACGCAGTATTTT. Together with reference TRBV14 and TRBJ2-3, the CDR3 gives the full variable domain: EAGVTQFPSHSVIEKGQTVTLRCDPISGHDNLYWYRRVMGKEIKFLLHFVKESKQDESGMPNNRFLAERTGGTYSTLKVQPAELEDSGVYFCASSQVGVKTQYFGPGTRLTVL.